The 28 T cell receptor beta chains reported below all come from one sample, sequenced in a study of T cell responses to AZD1222 COVID-19 vaccine. Only in-frame clones appear in the TCRdb table, and some are missing; sequencing was by immunoSEQ multiplex PCR. This table holds roughly 150,000 clones, approximately 94% found once. Material: peripheral blood, obtained on day 0 of AZD1222 vaccination. These receptor sequences come from an adult in good health.

DNA for the CDR3: TGTGCCACCAGCCGGCGGACAGGTCTAAGTGAAAAACTGTTTTTT. Translation gives CATSRRTGLSEKLFF. V usage is TRBV15 and J usage is TRBJ1-4, with TRBD1 identical over 7 bases. With V trimmed by 5 bases and J by 7 bases, 10 bases remained unmatched. The V gene's germline CDR1 is LNHNV and CDR2 YYDKDF (reference sequence). The CDR3 has 15 residues.

The rearrangement uses TRBV29-1 and TRBJ2-5; TRBD1 is a possible D gene (5 bases). Per germline, CDR1 SQVTM and CDR2 ANQGSEA. V gave up 4 bases and J gave up 2 bases, with 8 bases separating them. This CDR3 has 12 amino acids. The CDR3 nucleotides are TGCAGCGTTGGACAGATACAAGAGACCCAGTACTTC. Translating it yields CSVGQIQETQYF.

The chain employs TRBV7-9 and TRBJ1-1; D ambiguous. Germline CDR1 SEHNR, CDR2 FQNEAQ (reference sequence). V gave up 4 bases and J gave up 1 base, with 4 bases separating them. CDR3 length equals 12 residues. DNA for the CDR3: TGTGCCAGCAGCTGGAAGAACACTGAAGCTTTCTTT. This translates into CASSWKNTEAFF.

The genes are TRBV2 and TRBJ2-3; no reliable D call. V lost 3 bases and J 4 bases, leaving 14 bases between the germline ends. CDR1 and CDR2 from the germline V gene are SNHLY and FYNNEI. This CDR3 contains 15 residues. CDR3 nucleotides: TGTGCCAGCAGTGAGTCTGGAGCTCGAGCAGATACGCAGTATTTT. Amino acids: CASSESGARADTQYF.

The chain has TRBV19 and TRBJ2-6, with unresolved D. The CDR3 extends over 17 amino acids. Trimming cost V 4 bases and J 0 bases, with 13 bases left between them. Germline CDR1 and CDR2: LNHDA and SQIVND (reference sequence). The DNA for the CDR3 is TGTGCCAGTAGTAATATAGGGTTCGGCTCTGGGGCCAACGTCCTGACTTTC. This codes for CASSNIGFGSGANVLTF.

About this clone: Germline and junction disagree at one end, which may indicate a read error. The J gene is TRBJ1-2, the V gene TRBV7-2; D is uncertain. This CDR3 has 12 residues. Germline V lookup: CDR1 SGHTA, CDR2 FQGNSA. DNA of the CDR3: TGTGCCAGCAGCCTAGCAGACTATGGCTACACCTTC. Protein: CASSLADYGYTF.

The chain couples TRBV3-1 (or the pseudogene TRBV3-2) to TRBJ1-2, with 8 bases identical to TRBD1. The CDR3 is 15 amino acids. The germline V gene encodes CDR1 LGHDT and CDR2 YNNKEL (reference sequence). Trimming cost V 1 base and J 8 bases; bases outside gene matches: 9. This chain's CDR3 is CASSQGGRTGFGYTF. The CDR3 nucleotides read TGTGCCAGCAGCCAAGGGGGCAGGACAGGGTTCGGCTACACCTTC.

This chain links TRBV4-1 with TRBJ2-3, with D perhaps TRBD1 (6 bases). This CDR3 has 15 residues. V was trimmed by 1 base and J by 0 bases, leaving 8 bases between them. Looked up from germline, CDR1 is MGHRA and CDR2 is YSYEKL. The CDR3 here is CASSQGQASTDTQYF. The CDR3 DNA reads as TGCGCCAGCAGCCAAGGACAGGCAAGCACAGATACGCAGTATTTT.

The chain combines TRBV7-6 with TRBJ1-1; TRBD1 matches at 8 bases. Trimming cost V 4 bases and J 10 bases; bases outside gene matches: 5. The CDR3 is 12 residues long. Germline V gene sequence: CDR1 SGHVS, CDR2 FNYEAQ. CDR3 coding DNA: TGTGCCAGCAGCTCCTGGACAGGGTTAGCTTTCTTT. It translates to CASSSWTGLAFF.

J is TRBJ2-5 and V is TRBV29-1, with 8 nucleotides matching TRBD2. Germline assignment: CDR1 SQVTM and CDR2 ANQGSEA. Trimming took 6 bases from V and 5 from J; bases not matched to a gene: 8. The CDR3 totals 13 residues. The CDR3 loop reads CSVISGTRETQYF. CDR3 nucleotide sequence: TGCAGCGTAATATCCGGGACTAGGGAGACCCAGTACTTC. Combining the CDR3 with reference TRBV29-1 and TRBJ2-5 gives the whole variable domain SAVISQKPSRDICQRGTSLTIQCQVDSQVTMMFWYRQQPGQSLTLIATANQGSEATYESGFVIDKFPISRPNLTFSTLTVSNMSPEDSSIYLCSVISGTRETQYFGPGTRLLVL.

The chain carries TRBV18 and TRBJ1-2; D is unresolved. Germline CDR1 is KGHSH and CDR2 is LQKENI. V lost 5 bases and J 6 bases, leaving 4 bases between the germline ends. The CDR3 is 10 amino acids. The CDR3 here is CASSANGYTF. The CDR3 bases are TGTGCCAGCTCAGCAAATGGCTACACCTTC.

The chain joins TRBV7-2 to TRBJ2-3; 15 bases agree with TRBD2. In germline, CDR1 is SGHTA, CDR2 FQGNSA. Trimming cost V 6 bases and J 0 bases; bases outside gene matches: 10. The CDR3 has 19 amino acids. The CDR3 is CASSQSGLAGGLSTDTQYF. The CDR3 DNA reads as TGTGCCAGCAGTCAATCCGGACTAGCGGGGGGGCTAAGCACAGATACGCAGTATTTT.

V and J are TRBV7-9 and TRBJ2-7; 7 bases are shared with TRBD1. Losses at the gene ends were 6 bases for V and 2 bases for J; bases not matched to a gene: 7. CDR1 and CDR2 from the germline V gene are SEHNR and FQNEAQ (reference sequence). This CDR3 spans 14 amino acids. As DNA, the CDR3 is TGTGCCAGCAGAGATACCGGGACAGCCTACGAGCAGTACTTC. Amino acid sequence: CASRDTGTAYEQYF.

The chain is built from TRBV19 and TRBJ2-7; 8 positions match TRBD1. With 0 bases clipped from V and 3 bases from J, the junction kept 1 base outside the gene matches. This CDR3 comprises 14 residues. Germline V lookup: CDR1 LNHDA, CDR2 SQIVND (reference sequence). The CDR3 coding sequence is TGTGCCAGTAGTATAGAGACAGGGGACTACGAGCAGTACTTC. This translates into CASSIETGDYEQYF. The full variable domain, completed using reference TRBV19 and TRBJ2-7, is DGGITQSPKYLFRKEGQNVTLSCEQNLNHDAMYWYRQDPGQGLRLIYYSQIVNDFQKGDIAEGYSVSREKKESFPLTVTSAQKNPTAFYLCASSIETGDYEQYFGPGTRLTVT.

This clone showed up just once. The V and J genes are TRBV3-1 (or the pseudogene TRBV3-2) and TRBJ2-5, with TRBD2 as a possible D gene (5 bases). From germline, CDR1 is LGHDT and CDR2 YNNKEL (reference sequence). The CDR3 spans 15 residues. V lost 4 bases to trimming and J lost 4 bases, with 16 bases between them. The CDR3 DNA follows: TGTGCCAGCAGCCCCCCGGGGAATCCTCCAGAGACCCAGTACTTC. Translated, it gives CASSPPGNPPETQYF.

V usage is TRBV15 and J usage is TRBJ1-5; D is ambiguous. Trimming pared 3 bases from V and 5 bases from J, leaving 5 bases between. In germline, CDR1 is LNHNV, CDR2 YYDKDF (reference sequence). CDR3 size: 12 residues. This chain's CDR3 is CATSRSDQPQHF. The CDR3 DNA follows: TGTGCCACCAGCAGGTCCGATCAGCCCCAGCATTTT.

The chain has TRBV7-2 and TRBJ2-6; 8 bases line up with TRBD2. The ends lost 4 bases at V and 0 bases at J; junction bases unmatched: 11. Per the germline V gene, CDR1 is SGHTA and CDR2 is FQGNSA. The CDR3 runs to 19 residues. CDR3: CASSSRGLAGYSGANVLTF. The CDR3 nucleotides are TGTGCCAGCAGCTCCAGAGGTCTAGCGGGTTACTCTGGGGCCAACGTCCTGACTTTC.

The chain uses TRBV6-2 or TRBV6-3 and TRBJ1-1; D may be TRBD1 (5 bases). This CDR3 region has 14 residues. The V end lost 0 bases, the J end lost 3 bases, and 8 bases lay between the germline ends. Germline CDR1 reads MNHEY; CDR2 reads SVGEGT. Here the CDR3 DNA reads TGTGCCAGCAGTTACTCCCGGGGGGACACTGAAGCTTTCTTT. This gives the protein CASSYSRGDTEAFF.

This clone came up once. The chain carries TRBV2 and TRBJ1-4; TRBD1 agrees at 7 bases. The germline CDR1 and CDR2 sequences are SNHLY and FYNNEI. V gave up 10 bases and J gave up 7 bases; unmatched junction bases: 6. The CDR3 has 12 residues. CDR3 nucleotide sequence: TGTGCCATCCACGGGGACAGTGAAAAACTGTTTTTT. As protein: CAIHGDSEKLFF.

The chain uses TRBV5-1 and TRBJ2-3; the match to TRBD1 covers 8 bases. The V gene end was trimmed by 4 bases and the J gene end by 4 bases; junction bases not matched to a gene: 8. The length of the CDR3 is 15 residues. Germline assignment: CDR1 SGHRS and CDR2 YFSETQ. The CDR3 sequence is CASSVGGTGPDTQYF. In DNA form, the CDR3 reads TGCGCCAGCAGCGTAGGGGGGACAGGTCCAGATACGCAGTATTTT.

The gene calls are TRBV5-1 and TRBJ2-3; either TRBD1 or TRBD2 may supply D (5 bases each). Germline V CDR1 and CDR2: SGHRS, YFSETQ. V lost 9 bases and J lost 0, with 20 bases in between. This CDR3 has 16 residues. CDR3 bases: TGCGCCACCGAGCCTGGGTGGGGCGGGAGCACAGATACGCAGTATTTT. This encodes CATEPGWGGSTDTQYF. Looking up the rest from reference TRBV5-1 and TRBJ2-3 gives the full variable domain: KAGVTQTPRYLIKTRGQQVTLSCSPISGHRSVSWYQQTPGQGLQFLFEYFSETQRNKGNFPGRFSGRQFSNSRSEMNVSTLELGDSALYLCATEPGWGGSTDTQYFGPGTRLTVL.

The count of this clone is one. This sequence joins TRBV10-3 and TRBJ1-1; TRBD1 matches at 8 bases. V lost 6 bases to trimming and J lost 10 bases; unmatched junction nucleotides: 10. CDR3 length equals 13 residues. Germline V CDR1 and CDR2: ENHRY, SYGVKD. CDR3 DNA sequence: TGTGCCATCAGGGACAGGGATCCGACGTTAGCTTTCTTT. It translates to CAIRDRDPTLAFF.

V gene TRBV4-2 combines with J gene TRBJ2-3; no firm D call. CDR1 is LGHNA, CDR2 YNFKEQ, per germline. The V end was cut by 0 bases, the J end by 7 bases, with 5 bases between. The CDR3 contains 12 residues. CDR3 in amino acids: CASSQDRHTQYF. CDR3 sequence (DNA): TGTGCCAGCAGCCAAGATAGGCATACGCAGTATTTT.

This clone was observed once. The gene calls are TRBV19 and TRBJ2-7, with 8 nucleotides matching TRBD1. With 7 bases clipped from V and 4 bases from J, the junction kept 9 bases outside the gene matches. CDR1 and CDR2 (germline): LNHDA, SQIVND (reference sequence). CDR3 length equals 14 residues. The CDR3 loop is CASNVGTGSYEQYF. CDR3 coding DNA: TGTGCCAGTAACGTTGGGACAGGATCGTACGAGCAGTACTTC.

The chain combines TRBV27 with TRBJ2-7; D perhaps matches TRBD2 (5 bases). V gave up 7 bases and J gave up 3 bases, with 19 bases separating them. Per germline, CDR1 MNHEY and CDR2 SMNVEV (reference sequence). CDR3 size: 15 residues. CDR3 bases: TGTGCCAGCAAGTCGACGGGCGCGGGTATCTACGAGCAGTACTTC. Its translation is CASKSTGAGIYEQYF.

The J gene is TRBJ1-1, the V gene TRBV19; D is ambiguous. The V gene's germline CDR1 is LNHDA and CDR2 SQIVND (reference sequence). V lost 7 bases and J lost 4, with 13 bases in between. The CDR3 length is 13 residues. The CDR3 DNA follows: TGTGCCAGTATGCGGCCGGGATTCACTGAAGCTTTCTTT. It codes for CASMRPGFTEAFF.

V is TRBV5-1 and J is TRBJ1-5; 8 nucleotides line up with TRBD1. From germline, CDR1 is SGHRS and CDR2 YFSETQ. The junction had 5 bases not matched to a gene; V was cut back by 2 bases and J by 4 bases. The CDR3 is made up of 15 amino acids. This chain's CDR3 is CASSLSTGANQPQHF. In DNA form, the CDR3 reads TGCGCCAGCAGCTTATCGACAGGGGCAAATCAGCCCCAGCATTTT.

This rearrangement joins TRBV10-2 to TRBJ2-3; TRBD2 matches 14 bases. Unmatched junction bases numbered 6, after V lost 3 bases and J lost 1 base. Per the germline V gene, CDR1 is WSHSY and CDR2 is SAAADI. The CDR3 runs 18 residues. In DNA form, the CDR3 reads TGCGCCAGCAGTGAAGGGACTAGCGGGAGATACCGCACAGATACGCAGTATTTT. It specifies CASSEGTSGRYRTDTQYF.